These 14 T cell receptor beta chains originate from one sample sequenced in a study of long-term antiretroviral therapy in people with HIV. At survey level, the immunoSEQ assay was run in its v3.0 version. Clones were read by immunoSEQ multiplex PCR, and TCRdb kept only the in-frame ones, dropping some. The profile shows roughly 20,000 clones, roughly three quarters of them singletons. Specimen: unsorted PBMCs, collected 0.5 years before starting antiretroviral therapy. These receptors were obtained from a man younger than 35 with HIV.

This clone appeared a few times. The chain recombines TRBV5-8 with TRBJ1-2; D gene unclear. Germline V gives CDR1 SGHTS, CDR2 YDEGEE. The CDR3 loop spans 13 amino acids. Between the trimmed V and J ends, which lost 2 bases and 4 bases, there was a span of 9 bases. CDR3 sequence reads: CASSLHRTYGYTF. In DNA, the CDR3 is TGTGCCAGCAGCTTACACAGAACCTATGGCTACACCTTC.

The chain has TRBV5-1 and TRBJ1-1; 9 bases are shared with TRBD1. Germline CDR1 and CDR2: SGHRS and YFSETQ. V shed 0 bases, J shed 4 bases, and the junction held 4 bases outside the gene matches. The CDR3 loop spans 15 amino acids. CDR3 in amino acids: CASSLDRGQGTEAFF. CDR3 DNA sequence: TGCGCCAGCAGCTTGGACAGGGGGCAAGGCACTGAAGCTTTCTTT.

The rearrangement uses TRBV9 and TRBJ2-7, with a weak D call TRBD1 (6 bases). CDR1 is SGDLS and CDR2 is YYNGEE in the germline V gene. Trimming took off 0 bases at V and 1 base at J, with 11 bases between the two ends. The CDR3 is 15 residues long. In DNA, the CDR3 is TGTGCCAGCAGCGTAGGGCCAGGGGATTCCTACGAGCAGTACTTC. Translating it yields CASSVGPGDSYEQYF.

The DNA of the CDR3 is TGTGCCAGCAGCGTAGAGGCCTGGAGCAATCAGCCCCAGCATTTT. As protein: CASSVEAWSNQPQHF. V and J are TRBV9 and TRBJ1-5; unclear D gene. Germline V lookup: CDR1 SGDLS, CDR2 YYNGEE. V gave up 0 bases and J gave up 1 base, with 8 bases separating them. The CDR3 runs 15 residues.

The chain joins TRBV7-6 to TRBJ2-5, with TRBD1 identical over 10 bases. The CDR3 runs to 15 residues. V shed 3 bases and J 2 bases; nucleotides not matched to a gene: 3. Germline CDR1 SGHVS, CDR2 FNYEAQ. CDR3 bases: TGTGCCAGCAGCTTGGACAGGGGGGGACAAGAGACCCAGTACTTC. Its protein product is CASSLDRGGQETQYF. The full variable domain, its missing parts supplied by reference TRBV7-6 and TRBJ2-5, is GAGVSQSPRYKVTKRGQDVALRCDPISGHVSLYWYRQALGQGPEFLTYFNYEAQQDKSGLPNDRFSAERPEGSISTLTIQRTEQRDSAMYRCASSLDRGGQETQYFGPGTRLLVL.

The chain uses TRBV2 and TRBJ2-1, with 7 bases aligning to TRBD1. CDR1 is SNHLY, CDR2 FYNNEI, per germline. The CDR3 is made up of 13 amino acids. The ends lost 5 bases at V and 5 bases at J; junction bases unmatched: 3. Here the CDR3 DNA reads TGTGCCAGCAGTCGACAGGGAAACAATGAGCAGTTCTTC. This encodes CASSRQGNNEQFF.

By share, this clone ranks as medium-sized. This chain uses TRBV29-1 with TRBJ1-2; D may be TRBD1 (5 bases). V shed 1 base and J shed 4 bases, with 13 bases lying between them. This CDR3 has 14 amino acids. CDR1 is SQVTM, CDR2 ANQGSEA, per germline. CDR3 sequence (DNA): TGCAGCGTTGAAGGGGAGACAGACTTCTATGGCTACACCTTC. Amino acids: CSVEGETDFYGYTF.

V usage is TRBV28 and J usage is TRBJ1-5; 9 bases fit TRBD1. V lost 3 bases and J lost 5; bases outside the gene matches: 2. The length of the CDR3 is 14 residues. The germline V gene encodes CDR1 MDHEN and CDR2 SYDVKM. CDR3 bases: TGTGCCAGCAGTTTGACAGGGGGGGATCAGCCCCAGCATTTT. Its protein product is CASSLTGGDQPQHF. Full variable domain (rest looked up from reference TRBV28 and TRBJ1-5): DVKVTQSSRYLVKRTGEKVFLECVQDMDHENMFWYRQDPGLGLRLIYFSYDVKMKEKGDIPEGYSVSREKKERFSLILESASTNQTSMYLCASSLTGGDQPQHFGDGTRLSIL.

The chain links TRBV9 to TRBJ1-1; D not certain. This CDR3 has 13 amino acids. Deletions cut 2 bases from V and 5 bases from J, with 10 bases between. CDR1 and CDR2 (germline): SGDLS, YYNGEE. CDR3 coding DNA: TGTGCCAGCAGCGTTAAGGGAGGAACTGAAGCTTTCTTT. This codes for CASSVKGGTEAFF.

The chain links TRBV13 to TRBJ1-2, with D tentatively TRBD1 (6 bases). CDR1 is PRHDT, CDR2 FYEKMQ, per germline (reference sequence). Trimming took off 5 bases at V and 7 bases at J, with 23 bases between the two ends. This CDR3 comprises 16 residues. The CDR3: CASSPGAPPAASGYTF. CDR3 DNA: TGTGCCAGCAGCCCAGGGGCTCCTCCCGCGGCGAGTGGCTACACCTTC.

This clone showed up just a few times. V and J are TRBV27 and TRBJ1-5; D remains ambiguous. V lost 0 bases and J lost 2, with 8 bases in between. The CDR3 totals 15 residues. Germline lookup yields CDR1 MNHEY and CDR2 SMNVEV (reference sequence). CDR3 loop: CASSLSGMGNQPQHF. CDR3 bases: TGTGCCAGCAGTTTATCAGGGATGGGCAATCAGCCCCAGCATTTT.

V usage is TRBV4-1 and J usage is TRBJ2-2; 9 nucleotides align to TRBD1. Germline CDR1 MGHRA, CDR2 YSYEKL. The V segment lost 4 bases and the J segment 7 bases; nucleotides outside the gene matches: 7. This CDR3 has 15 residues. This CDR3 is CASSPRTGAVGELFF. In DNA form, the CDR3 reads TGCGCCAGCAGCCCCAGGACAGGGGCGGTCGGGGAGCTGTTTTTT.

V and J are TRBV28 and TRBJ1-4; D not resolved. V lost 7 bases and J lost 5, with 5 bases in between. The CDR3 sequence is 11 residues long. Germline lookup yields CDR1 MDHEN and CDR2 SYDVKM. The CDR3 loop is CASTRNEKLFF. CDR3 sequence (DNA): TGTGCCAGCACGCGAAATGAAAAACTGTTTTTT.

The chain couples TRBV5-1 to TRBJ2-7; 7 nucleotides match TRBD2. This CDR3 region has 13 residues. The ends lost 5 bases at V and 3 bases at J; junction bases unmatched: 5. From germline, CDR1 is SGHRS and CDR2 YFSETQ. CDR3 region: CASSTSADYEQYF. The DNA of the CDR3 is TGCGCCAGCAGTACTAGCGCCGACTACGAGCAGTACTTC.